This T cell receptor (beta chain) is drawn from a study of vaccination and CD4 T cells after COVID-19. Whole-study context: The cells were exposed to overlapping spike peptides originating from SARS-CoV-2, HCoV-NL63, HCoV-OC43 and HCoV-229E for stimulation.

CDR3 length: 15 amino acids. Study-level results: Median counts of SARS-CoV-2-reactive clonotypes increased from approximately 21 to 40; this difference was not significant.

Scientists ran DNA taken from cultured CD4+ T cells through the Oncomine TCR Beta short-read assay for sequencing. MiXCR was run by TCRdb on the PCR reads, yielding one entry per CDR3 protein. The sample has approximately 10,000 distinct CDR3 sequences; roughly half are singletons. Regarding this clonotype: The antigen is undetermined.

Treatment reported: approximately nine-day PBMC culture with coronavirus spike peptide pools or control peptides (ViraFEST assay). Antigen-specific T cells were expanded with peptide pools by ViraFEST, and TCRs were then sequenced. Days 3 and 7 saw half the medium replaced with fresh IL-2 medium. The rearrangement links TRBV21-1 to TRBJ1-1. TRBV21-1 is a documented pseudogene. The clonotype was recovered from a human donor who had recovered from COVID-19. Sequences were obtained from CD4+ T cells from blood, cultured in vitro. This CDR3 is CASSNWEGPNTEAFF. CDR3 nucleotide sequence: TGTGCCAGCAGCAACTGGGAGGGGCCGAACACTGAAGCTTTCTTT.